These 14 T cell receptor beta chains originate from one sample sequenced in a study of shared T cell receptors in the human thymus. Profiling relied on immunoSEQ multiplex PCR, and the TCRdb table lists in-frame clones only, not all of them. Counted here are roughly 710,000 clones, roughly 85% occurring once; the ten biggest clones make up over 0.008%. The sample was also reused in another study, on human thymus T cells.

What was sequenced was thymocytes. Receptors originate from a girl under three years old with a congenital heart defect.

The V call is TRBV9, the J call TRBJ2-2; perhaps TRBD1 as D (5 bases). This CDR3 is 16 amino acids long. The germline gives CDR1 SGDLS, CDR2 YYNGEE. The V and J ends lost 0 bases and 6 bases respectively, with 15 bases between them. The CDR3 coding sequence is TGTGCCAGCAGCGTAGGTGTCAGGGAAGGTCCCGGGGAGCTGTTTTTT. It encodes CASSVGVREGPGELFF. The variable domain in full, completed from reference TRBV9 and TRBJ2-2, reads DSGVTQTPKHLITATGQRVTLRCSPRSGDLSVYWYQQSLDQGLQFLIQYYNGEERAKGNILERFSAQQFPDLHSELNLSSLELGDSALYFCASSVGVREGPGELFFGEGSRLTVL.

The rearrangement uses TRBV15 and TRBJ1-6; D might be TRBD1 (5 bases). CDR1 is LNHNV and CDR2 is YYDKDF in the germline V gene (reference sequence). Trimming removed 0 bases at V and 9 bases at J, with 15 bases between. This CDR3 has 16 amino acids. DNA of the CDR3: TGTGCCACCAGCAGAGAGGGTTTGGGGCCCGGTTCACCCCTCCACTTT. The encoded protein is CATSREGLGPGSPLHF. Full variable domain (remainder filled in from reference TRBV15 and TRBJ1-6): DAMVIQNPRYQVTQFGKPVTLSCSQTLNHNVMYWYQQKSSQAPKLLFHYYDKDFNNEADTPDNFQSRRPNTSFCFLDIRSPGLGDTAMYLCATSREGLGPGSPLHFGNGTRLTVT.

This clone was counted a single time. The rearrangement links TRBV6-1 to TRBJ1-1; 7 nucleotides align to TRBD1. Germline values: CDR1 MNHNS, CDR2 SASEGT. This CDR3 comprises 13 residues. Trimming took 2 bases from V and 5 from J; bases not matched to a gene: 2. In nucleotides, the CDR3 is TGTGCCAGCAGTGAACCCAGGGGGACTGAAGCTTTCTTT. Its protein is CASSEPRGTEAFF.

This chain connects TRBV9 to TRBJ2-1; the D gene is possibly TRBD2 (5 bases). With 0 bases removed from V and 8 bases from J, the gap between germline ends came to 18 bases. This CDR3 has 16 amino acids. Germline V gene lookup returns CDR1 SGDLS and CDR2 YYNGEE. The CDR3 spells CASSVDRQVRVYEQFF. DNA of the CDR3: TGTGCCAGCAGCGTAGACCGGCAGGTGAGGGTGTATGAGCAGTTCTTC.

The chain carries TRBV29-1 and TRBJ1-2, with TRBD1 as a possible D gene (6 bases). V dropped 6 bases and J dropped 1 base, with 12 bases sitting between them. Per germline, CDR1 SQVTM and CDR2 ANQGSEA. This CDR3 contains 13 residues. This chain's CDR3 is CSVTGGLNYGYTF. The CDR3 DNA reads TGCAGCGTCACGGGGGGGCTTAACTATGGCTACACCTTC.

The CDR3: CASSPPLDSEYNEQFF. CDR3 coding DNA: TGTGCCAGCTCACCACCCTTGGACAGTGAATACAATGAGCAGTTCTTC. This chain uses TRBV18 with TRBJ2-1, with D tentatively TRBD1 (6 bases). The V gene lost 0 bases and the J gene lost 4 bases, with 13 bases spanning the gap. Per the germline V gene, CDR1 is KGHSH and CDR2 is LQKENI. The CDR3 has 16 amino acids.

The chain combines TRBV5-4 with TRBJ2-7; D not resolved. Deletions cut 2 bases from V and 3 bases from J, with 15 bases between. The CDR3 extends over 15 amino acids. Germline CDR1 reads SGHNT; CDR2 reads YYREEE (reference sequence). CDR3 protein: CASSLSQSSIYEQYF. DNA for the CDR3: TGTGCCAGCAGCTTATCACAGAGCAGCATCTACGAGCAGTACTTC. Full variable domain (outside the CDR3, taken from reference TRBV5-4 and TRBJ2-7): ETGVTQSPTHLIKTRGQQVTLRCSSQSGHNTVSWYQQALGQGPQFIFQYYREEENGRGNFPPRFSGLQFPNYSSELNVNALELDDSALYLCASSLSQSSIYEQYFGPGTRLTVT.

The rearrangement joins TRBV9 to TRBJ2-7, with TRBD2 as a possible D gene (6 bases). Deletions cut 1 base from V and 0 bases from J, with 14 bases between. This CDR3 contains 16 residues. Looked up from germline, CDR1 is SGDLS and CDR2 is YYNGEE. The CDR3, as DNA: TGTGCCAGCAGCGTAAACCCCGGGACTTCCTCCTACGAGCAGTACTTC. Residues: CASSVNPGTSSYEQYF.

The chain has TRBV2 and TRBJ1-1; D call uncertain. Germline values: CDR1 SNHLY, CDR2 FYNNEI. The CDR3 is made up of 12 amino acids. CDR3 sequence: CVGPGVNTEAFF. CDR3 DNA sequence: TGTGTCGGTCCTGGAGTGAACACTGAAGCTTTCTTT.

The CDR3 sequence is CASSQDRRGTKNIQYF. The CDR3 DNA follows: TGCGCCAGCAGCCAAGATAGGAGGGGAACCAAAAACATTCAGTACTTC. This chain links TRBV4-1 with TRBJ2-4; weak D call: TRBD2 (6 bases). Looked up from germline, CDR1 is MGHRA and CDR2 is YSYEKL. The CDR3 extends over 16 amino acids. The V gene lost 0 bases and the J gene lost 2 bases, with 11 bases spanning the gap.

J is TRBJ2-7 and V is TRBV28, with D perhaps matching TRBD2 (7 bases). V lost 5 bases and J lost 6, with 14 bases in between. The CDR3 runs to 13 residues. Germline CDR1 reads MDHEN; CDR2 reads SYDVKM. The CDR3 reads CASSRGALREQYF. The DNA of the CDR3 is TGTGCCAGCAGTCGGGGGGCACTACGCGAGCAGTACTTC.

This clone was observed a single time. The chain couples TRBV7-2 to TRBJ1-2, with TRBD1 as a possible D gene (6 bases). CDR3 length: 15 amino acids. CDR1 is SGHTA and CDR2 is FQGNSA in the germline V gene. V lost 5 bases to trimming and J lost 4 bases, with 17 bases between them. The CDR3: CASSRGGTGSYGYTF. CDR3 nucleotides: TGTGCCAGCAGCCGCGGCGGAACAGGGAGCTATGGCTACACCTTC. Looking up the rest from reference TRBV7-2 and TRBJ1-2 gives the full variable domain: GAGVSQSPSNKVTEKGKDVELRCDPISGHTALYWYRQSLGQGLEFLIYFQGNSAPDKSGLPSDRFSAERTGGSVSTLTIQRTQQEDSAVYLCASSRGGTGSYGYTFGSGTRLTVV.

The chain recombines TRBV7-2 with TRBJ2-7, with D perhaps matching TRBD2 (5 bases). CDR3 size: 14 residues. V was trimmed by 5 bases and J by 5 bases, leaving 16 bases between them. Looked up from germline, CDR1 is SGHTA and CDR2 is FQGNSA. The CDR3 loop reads CASSPSGSGDEQYF. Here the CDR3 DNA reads TGTGCCAGCAGCCCATCGGGGAGTGGGGACGAGCAGTACTTC.

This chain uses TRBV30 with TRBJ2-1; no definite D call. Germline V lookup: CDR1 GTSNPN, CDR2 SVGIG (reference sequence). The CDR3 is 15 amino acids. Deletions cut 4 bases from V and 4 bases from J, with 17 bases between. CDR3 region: CAWKCRIARYNEQFF. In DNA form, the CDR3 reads TGTGCCTGGAAGTGTCGGATAGCTCGATACAATGAGCAGTTCTTC.